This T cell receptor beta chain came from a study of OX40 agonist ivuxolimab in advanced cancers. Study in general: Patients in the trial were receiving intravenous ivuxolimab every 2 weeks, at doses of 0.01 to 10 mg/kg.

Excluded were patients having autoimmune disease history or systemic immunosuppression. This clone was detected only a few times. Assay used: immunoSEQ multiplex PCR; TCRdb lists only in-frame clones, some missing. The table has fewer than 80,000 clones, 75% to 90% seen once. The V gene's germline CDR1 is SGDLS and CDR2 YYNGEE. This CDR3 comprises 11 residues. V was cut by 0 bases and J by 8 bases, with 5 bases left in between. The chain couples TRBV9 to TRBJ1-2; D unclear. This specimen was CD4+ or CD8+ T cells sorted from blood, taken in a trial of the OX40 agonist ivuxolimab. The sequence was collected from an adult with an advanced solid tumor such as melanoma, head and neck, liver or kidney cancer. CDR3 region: CASSVGRGYTF. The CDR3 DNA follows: TGTGCCAGCAGCGTAGGCCGAGGCTACACCTTC.